This T cell receptor beta chain was observed in a study of PD-L1 blockade in urothelial cancer. V was clipped by 5 bases and J by 5 bases; unmatched bases: 5. The CDR3 covers 14 residues. Germline-derived CDR1 and CDR2 are MNHEY and SMNVEV (reference sequence). Generated by immunoSEQ multiplex PCR, the TCRdb table keeps only in-frame clones and is missing some. Of some 42,000 clones in the sample, about 80% are singletons; the top ten hold roughly 2.8%. The rearrangement joins TRBV27 to TRBJ2-5; TRBD1 matches 10 bases. This receptor was taken from a man in his sixties or seventies with urothelial cancer. Sample: PBMCs, taken around atezolizumab (anti-PD-L1) treatment. The CDR3 is CASSDRGRGETQYF. The CDR3 bases are TGTGCCAGCAGTGACAGGGGGCGAGGGGAGACCCAGTACTTC.